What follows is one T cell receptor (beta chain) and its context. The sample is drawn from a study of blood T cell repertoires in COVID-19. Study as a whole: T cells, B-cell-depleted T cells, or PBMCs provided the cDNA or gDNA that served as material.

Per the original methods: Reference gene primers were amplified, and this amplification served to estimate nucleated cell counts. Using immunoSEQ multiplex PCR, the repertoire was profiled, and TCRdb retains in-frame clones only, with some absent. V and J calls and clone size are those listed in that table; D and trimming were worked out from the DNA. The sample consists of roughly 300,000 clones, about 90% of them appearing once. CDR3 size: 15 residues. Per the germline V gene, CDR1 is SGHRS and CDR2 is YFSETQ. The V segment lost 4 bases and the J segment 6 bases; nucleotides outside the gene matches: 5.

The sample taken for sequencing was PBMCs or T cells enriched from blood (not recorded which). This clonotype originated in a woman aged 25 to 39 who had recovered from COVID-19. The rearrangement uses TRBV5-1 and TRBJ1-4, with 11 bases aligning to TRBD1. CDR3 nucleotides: TGCGCCAGCAGCCCTAGGACAGGGGGCGATGAAAAACTGTTTTTT. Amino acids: CASSPRTGGDEKLFF.